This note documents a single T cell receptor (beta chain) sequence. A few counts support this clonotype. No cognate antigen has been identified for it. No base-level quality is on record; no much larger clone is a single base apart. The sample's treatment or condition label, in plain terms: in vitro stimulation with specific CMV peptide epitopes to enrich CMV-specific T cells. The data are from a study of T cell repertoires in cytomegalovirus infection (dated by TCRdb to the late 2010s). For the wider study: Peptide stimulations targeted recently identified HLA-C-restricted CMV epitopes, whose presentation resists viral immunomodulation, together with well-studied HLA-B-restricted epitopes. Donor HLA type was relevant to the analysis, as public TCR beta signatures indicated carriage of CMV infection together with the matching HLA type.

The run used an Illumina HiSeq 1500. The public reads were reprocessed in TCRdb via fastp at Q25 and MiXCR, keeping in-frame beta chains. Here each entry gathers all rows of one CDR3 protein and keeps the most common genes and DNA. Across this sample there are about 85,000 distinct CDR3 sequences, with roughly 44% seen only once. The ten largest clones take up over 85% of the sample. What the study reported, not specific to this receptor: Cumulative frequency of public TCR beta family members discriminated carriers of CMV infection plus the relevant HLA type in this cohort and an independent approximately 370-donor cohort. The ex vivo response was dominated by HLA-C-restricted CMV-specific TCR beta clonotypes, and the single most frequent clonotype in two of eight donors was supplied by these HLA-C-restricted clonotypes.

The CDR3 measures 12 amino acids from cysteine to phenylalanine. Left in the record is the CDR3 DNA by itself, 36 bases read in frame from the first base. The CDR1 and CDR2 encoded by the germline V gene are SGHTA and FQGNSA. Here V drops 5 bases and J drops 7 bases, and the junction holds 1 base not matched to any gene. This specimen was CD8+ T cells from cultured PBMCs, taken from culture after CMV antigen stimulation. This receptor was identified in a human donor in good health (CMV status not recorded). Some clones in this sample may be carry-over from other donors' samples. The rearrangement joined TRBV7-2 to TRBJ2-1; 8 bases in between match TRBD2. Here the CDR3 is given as CASSPGGNEQFF. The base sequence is TGTGCCAGCAGCCCGGGAGGGAATGAGCAGTTCTTC.